This T cell receptor (beta chain) was captured by sequencing in a study of shared clonotypes between healthy human individuals. This CDR3 contains 17 residues. J gave up 2 bases and V 6 bases, and 15 bases lay outside the gene matches. Germline V gene sequence: CDR1 SEHNR, CDR2 FQNEAQ (reference sequence). Details on this clone: Its cognate antigen is unknown.

Study results and caveats: Roughly 5% was the fraction of naive CD4 clonotypes found shared across four donors. Some clonotypes were shared by all four sorted-subset donors, while others were not shared. The non-shared ones had lower generation probabilities than the shared ones. Sorted-subset sequencing, rarefaction showed, was incomplete despite large depth.

CD45RO negativity and positive selection for CCR7 defined naive CD8 cells, a population that excluded terminally differentiated effector memory CD45RA+ cells. Researchers divided each subset's genomic DNA evenly across several immunoSEQ plates. Clones were read by immunoSEQ multiplex PCR, and TCRdb kept only the in-frame ones, dropping some. The sample holds millions of clones, roughly 94% seen once. The TCR originated in a man aged 18 to 29 in good health. The chain recombines TRBV7-9 with TRBJ1-2; TRBD1 aligns across 7 bases. The sequenced sample consisted of naive CD8+ T cells sorted from blood. CDR3 DNA: TGTGCCAGCAGTGATAGAAACGGACAGGCTGAGAACTATGGCTACACCTTC. It encodes CASSDRNGQAENYGYTF. Full variable domain (remainder filled in from reference TRBV7-9 and TRBJ1-2): DTGVSQNPRHKITKRGQNVTFRCDPISEHNRLYWYRQTLGQGPEFLTYFQNEAQLEKSRLLSDRFSAERPKGSFSTLEIQRTEQGDSAMYLCASSDRNGQAENYGYTFGSGTRLTVV.